This entry concerns a single TCR beta chain. This record belongs to a study of blood T cell repertoires in COVID-19. Study background: Donors in the United States, Italy and Spain gave samples during acute or convalescent COVID-19. In each case, the material was cDNA or gDNA derived from T cells, B-cell-depleted T cells, or PBMCs.

Trimming removed 3 bases at V and 2 bases at J, with 10 bases between. From germline, CDR1 is SGHAT and CDR2 FQNNGV. This CDR3 region has 14 residues. As originally analysed: Amplification of reference gene primers was used by the study to estimate nucleated cell counts. Profiled with immunoSEQ multiplex PCR; TCRdb holds only in-frame clones, not every one. The V and J calls and clone size come from that table; D and trimming were worked out from the DNA. The sample lists tens of thousands of clones; about 89% were seen once. The receptor's source is a man aged 65 to 79 with active or convalescent COVID-19. The rearrangement uses TRBV11-2 and TRBJ1-1, with TRBD1 as a possible D gene (5 bases). Source material: peripheral blood. In DNA form, the CDR3 reads TGTGCCAGCAGCTTGGACGGGGGAAACACTGAAGCTTTCTTT. Protein: CASSLDGGNTEAFF.